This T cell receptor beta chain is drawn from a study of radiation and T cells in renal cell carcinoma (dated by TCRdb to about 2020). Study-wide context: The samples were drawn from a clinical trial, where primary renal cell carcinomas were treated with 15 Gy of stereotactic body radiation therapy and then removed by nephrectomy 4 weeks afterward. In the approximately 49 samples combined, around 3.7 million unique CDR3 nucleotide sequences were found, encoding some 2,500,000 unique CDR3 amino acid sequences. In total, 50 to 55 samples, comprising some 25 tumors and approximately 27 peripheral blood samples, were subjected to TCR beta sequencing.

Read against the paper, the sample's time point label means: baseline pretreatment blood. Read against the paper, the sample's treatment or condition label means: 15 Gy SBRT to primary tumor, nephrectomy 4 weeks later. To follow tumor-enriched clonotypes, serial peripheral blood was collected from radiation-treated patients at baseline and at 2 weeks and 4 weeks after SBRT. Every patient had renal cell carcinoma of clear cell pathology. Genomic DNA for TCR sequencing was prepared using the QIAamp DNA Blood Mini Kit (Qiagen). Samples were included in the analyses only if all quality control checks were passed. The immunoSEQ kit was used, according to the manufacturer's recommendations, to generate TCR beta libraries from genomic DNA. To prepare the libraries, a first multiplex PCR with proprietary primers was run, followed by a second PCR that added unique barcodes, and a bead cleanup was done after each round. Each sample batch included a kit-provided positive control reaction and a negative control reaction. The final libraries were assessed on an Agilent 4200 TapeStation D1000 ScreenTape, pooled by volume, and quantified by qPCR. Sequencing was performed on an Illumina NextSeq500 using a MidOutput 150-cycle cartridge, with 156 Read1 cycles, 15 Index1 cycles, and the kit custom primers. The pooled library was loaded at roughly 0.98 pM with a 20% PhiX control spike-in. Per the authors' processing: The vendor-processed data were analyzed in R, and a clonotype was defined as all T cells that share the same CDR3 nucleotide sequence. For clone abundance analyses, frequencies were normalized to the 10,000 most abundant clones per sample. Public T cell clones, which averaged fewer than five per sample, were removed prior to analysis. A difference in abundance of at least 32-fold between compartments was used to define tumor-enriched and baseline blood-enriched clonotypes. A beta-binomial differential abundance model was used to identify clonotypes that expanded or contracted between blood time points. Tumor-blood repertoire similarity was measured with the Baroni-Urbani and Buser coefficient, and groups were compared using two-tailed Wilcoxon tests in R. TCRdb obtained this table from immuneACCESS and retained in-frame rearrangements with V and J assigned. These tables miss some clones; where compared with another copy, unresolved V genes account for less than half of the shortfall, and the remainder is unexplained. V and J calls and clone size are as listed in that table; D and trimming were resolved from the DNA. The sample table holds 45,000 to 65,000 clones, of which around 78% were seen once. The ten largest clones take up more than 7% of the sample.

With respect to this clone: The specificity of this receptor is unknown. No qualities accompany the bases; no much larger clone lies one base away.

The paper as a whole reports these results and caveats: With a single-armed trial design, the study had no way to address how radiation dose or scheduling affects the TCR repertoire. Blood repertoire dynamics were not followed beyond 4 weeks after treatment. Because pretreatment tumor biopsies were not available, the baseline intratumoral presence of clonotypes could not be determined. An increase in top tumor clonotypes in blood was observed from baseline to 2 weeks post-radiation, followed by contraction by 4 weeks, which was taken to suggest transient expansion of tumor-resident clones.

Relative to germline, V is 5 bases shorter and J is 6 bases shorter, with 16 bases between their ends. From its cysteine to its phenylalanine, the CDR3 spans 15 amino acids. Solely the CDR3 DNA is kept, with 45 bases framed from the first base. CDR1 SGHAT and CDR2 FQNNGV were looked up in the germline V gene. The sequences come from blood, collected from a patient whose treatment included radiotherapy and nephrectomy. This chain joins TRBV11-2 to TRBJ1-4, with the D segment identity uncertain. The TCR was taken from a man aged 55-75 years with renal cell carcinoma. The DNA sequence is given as TGTGCCAGCAGCCGACTGACCGGAGCGTATGAAAAACTGTTTTTT. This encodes CASSRLTGAYEKLFF. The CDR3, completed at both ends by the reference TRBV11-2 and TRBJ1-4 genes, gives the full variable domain EAGVAQSPRYKIIEKRQSVAFWCNPISGHATLYWYQQILGQGPKLLIQFQNNGVVDDSQLPKDRFSAERLKGVDSTLKIQPAKLEDSAVYLCASSRLTGAYEKLFFGSGTQLSVL.